Below are 9 T cell receptor beta chains sequenced from a single sample in a study of cytomegalovirus exposure and HLA in healthy donors. In the PCR, 60 Vbeta and 13 Jbeta primers were used. Repertoires were generated with immunoSEQ multiplex PCR, while TCRdb's copy carries only in-frame clones and drops some. There are more than 150,000 clones in the sample; less than 85% occur only once, and around 7% lies in the top ten. The sample comprised PBMCs. These receptors were collected from a woman in her 50s in good health and CMV-seropositive.

Comments on this clone: The same CDR3 also results from other DNA sequences found in this sample. The chain recombines TRBV30 with TRBJ2-2; D gene unclear. Germline lookup yields CDR1 GTSNPN and CDR2 SVGIG (reference sequence). Trimming cost V 0 bases and J 2 bases, with 4 bases left between them. The CDR3 loop spans 13 amino acids. CDR3 nucleotides: TGTGCCTGGAGTGTACAAAACACCGGGGAGCTGTTTTTT. Translating gives CAWSVQNTGELFF. Using reference TRBV30 and TRBJ2-2 for the parts outside the CDR3, the full variable domain is SQTIHQWPATLVQPVGSPLSLECTVEGTSNPNLYWYRQAAGRGLQLLFYSVGIGQISSEVPQNLSASRPQDRQFILSSKKLLLSDSGFYLCAWSVQNTGELFFGEGSRLTVL.

This chain links TRBV4-3 with TRBJ2-1, with 8 bases fitting TRBD1. Germline-derived CDR1 and CDR2 are LGHNA and YSLEER. V lost 0 bases and J lost 7; bases outside the gene matches: 5. This CDR3 is 15 amino acids long. The CDR3 region has the DNA TGCGCCAGCAGCCAAGACAGGGGGCGTTTAAATGAGCAGTTCTTC. As protein: CASSQDRGRLNEQFF.

This chain connects TRBV7-9 to TRBJ2-6; D remains unclear. Trimming removed 4 bases from V and 2 bases from J, with 3 bases in between. The CDR3 totals 13 residues. Germline loops: CDR1 SEHNR, CDR2 FQNEAQ (reference sequence). This CDR3 is CASSSTGANVLTF. CDR3 in DNA: TGTGCCAGCAGCTCCACTGGGGCCAACGTCCTGACTTTC. The full variable domain, rest sourced from reference TRBV7-9 and TRBJ2-6, is DTGVSQNPRHKITKRGQNVTFRCDPISEHNRLYWYRQTLGQGPEFLTYFQNEAQLEKSRLLSDRFSAERPKGSFSTLEIQRTEQGDSAMYLCASSSTGANVLTFGAGSRLTVL.

This chain uses TRBV4-1 with TRBJ2-5; 10 nucleotides line up with TRBD2. Unmatched junction bases numbered 11, after V lost 3 bases and J lost 1 base. The germline V gene has CDR1 MGHRA and CDR2 YSYEKL. This CDR3 is 18 amino acids long. CDR3 nucleotide sequence: TGCGCCAGCAGCCACCCACCAGGCACTAGCGGGGTCCAAGAGACCCAGTACTTC. Translated: CASSHPPGTSGVQETQYF.

The V and J genes are TRBV27 and TRBJ1-4; D is unclear. The CDR3 sequence is 13 residues long. The germline V gene has CDR1 MNHEY and CDR2 SMNVEV (reference sequence). V was cut by 2 bases and J by 7 bases, with 8 bases left in between. The CDR3 here is CASSLGGIEKLFF. The CDR3 DNA follows: TGTGCCAGCAGTTTAGGAGGAATTGAAAAACTGTTTTTT.

This clone was observed a few times. This chain uses TRBV5-1 with TRBJ2-2; TRBD2 aligns across 11 bases. V gave up 3 bases and J gave up 2 bases; unmatched junction bases: 6. CDR1 and CDR2 (germline): SGHRS, YFSETQ. The CDR3 sequence is 17 residues long. The CDR3 spells CASSSGTSGVNTGELFF. The CDR3 bases are TGCGCCAGCAGCTCCGGGACTAGCGGAGTCAACACCGGGGAGCTGTTTTTT. Using reference TRBV5-1 and TRBJ2-2 for the parts outside the CDR3, the full variable domain is KAGVTQTPRYLIKTRGQQVTLSCSPISGHRSVSWYQQTPGQGLQFLFEYFSETQRNKGNFPGRFSGRQFSNSRSEMNVSTLELGDSALYLCASSSGTSGVNTGELFFGEGSRLTVL.

This chain links TRBV23-1 with TRBJ2-3; possibly TRBD1 for D (6 bases). TRBV23-1 is filed as an ORF, its function uncertain. The CDR3 consists of 14 residues. Trimming removed 3 bases from V and 3 bases from J, with 10 bases in between. CDR3 amino acids: CASSQWGPTDTQYF. CDR3 coding DNA: TGCGCCAGCAGTCAGTGGGGGCCAACAGATACGCAGTATTTT.

This clone showed up just a few times. This chain connects TRBV29-1 to TRBJ2-3, with no clear D. CDR1 is SQVTM and CDR2 is ANQGSEA in the germline V gene. This CDR3 region has 11 residues. V gave up 3 bases and J gave up 6 bases, with 7 bases separating them. This chain's CDR3 is CSVEVADTQYF. CDR3 nucleotide sequence: TGCAGCGTTGAGGTCGCGGATACGCAGTATTTT.

The chain links TRBV5-1 to TRBJ2-1; maybe TRBD1 (5 bases). Germline V CDR1 and CDR2: SGHRS, YFSETQ. V gave up 1 base and J gave up 10 bases, with 6 bases separating them. The CDR3 is made up of 11 amino acids. The CDR3 loop reads CASSLSGEQFF. CDR3 nucleotide sequence: TGCGCCAGCAGCTTGTCAGGGGAGCAGTTCTTC. Filled out from reference TRBV5-1 and TRBJ2-1, the complete variable domain reads KAGVTQTPRYLIKTRGQQVTLSCSPISGHRSVSWYQQTPGQGLQFLFEYFSETQRNKGNFPGRFSGRQFSNSRSEMNVSTLELGDSALYLCASSLSGEQFFGPGTRLTVL.